The source of this TCR beta chain is a study of CD8+CD57+ T cells in acquired aplastic anemia (dated by TCRdb to 2017 to 2018). For the study in its entirety: A mean of about 3.2 ug of DNA, ranging from about 0.2 to 27.4 ug, was extracted from sorted CD4+ and CD8+ cells. CD8+CD57+ expansion was defined as a frequency above the mean frequency observed in healthy subjects. What the study reported, not specific to this receptor: No significant difference in CD8+ Simpson's diversity was found between patients and healthy controls (P=0.060). Approximately 31 CD8+ CDR3 sequences were found in both patients and controls but appeared to be highly expressed in patients and within the immunodominant clones of the patients.

Profiling of TCR beta VDJ combinations and CDR3 sequences used genomic DNA as the template. An Illumina HiSeq 2000 was used for TCR repertoire sequencing. As for how the authors treated the data: TRBV/TRBJ rearrangement plots, CDR3 size and DJ length profiles, and Simpson's diversity index were used to evaluate the repertoires. The immunodominant clone was defined as the most abundant DNA sequence in deep sequencing data. CDR3 amino acid sequences were checked for sharing across subjects and were also compared against the VDJdb database and published repertoires. Through fastp at Q25 and MiXCR, TCRdb rebuilt clones from the public reads, retaining in-frame beta chains. Every distinct CDR3 protein forms one entry, paired with its most common genes and DNA. The authors' filters were not applied to this entry. This sample comprises more than 200,000 distinct CDR3 sequences, roughly 50% of them detected only once. In total, the top ten clones hold nearly 20% of the sample.

The patients picked for sequencing were ones in whom flow cytometry had shown an expansion of CD8+CD57+ cells. All patients had severe acquired aplastic anemia diagnosed by International Study of Aplastic Anemia and Agranulocytosis and Camitta criteria. No patient had received any therapy when blood was sampled. TCR repertoires of sorted CD4+ and CD8+ blood T cells from severe aplastic anemia patients and healthy subjects were deep-sequenced in the study. In the USA, patient enrollment took place under clinicaltrials.gov protocols 00001620, 01623167, 00001397, 00071045, 00081523 and 00961064. Ficoll-Paque density gradient centrifugation was used to isolate peripheral blood mononuclear cells. CD4+ and CD8+ T cells were sorted by FACS or magnetic beads before DNA extraction. As to this clonotype: This clone's antigen is unknown. No quality values exist for individual bases; no much larger clone is one base distant.

Sequenced material: sorted CD4+, CD8+, or CD8+CD57+ T cells (not recorded which) from PBMCs. This receptor was taken from a human donor with aplastic anemia.

The DNA sequence follows: TGTGTCGGTCCGGAGGGTGGCTACACCTTC. It translates as CVGPEGGYTF. Recombination linked TRBV10-3 to TRBJ1-2; no D gene call is confident. Sequences ENHRY (CDR1) and SYGVKD (CDR2) are obtained from the germline V gene. Counted from cysteine to phenylalanine, this CDR3 has 10 amino acids. Just the 30-base CDR3 DNA is kept, in frame starting at base 1.